Below, 30 T cell receptor beta chains from the same sample are listed, as sequenced in a study of T cell clones after liver transplantation. Profiling relied on immunoSEQ multiplex PCR, and the TCRdb table lists in-frame clones only, not all of them. The repertoire holds just over 80,000 clones, with roughly 82% as singletons. This sample comprised CD4+ T cells from blood, obtained 45 to 46 months after liver transplant. These receptors were taken from a human patient who received a liver transplant. Some T cells may have come from the graft donor.

This chain connects TRBV28 to TRBJ2-7; TRBD2 aligns across 12 bases. V shed 0 bases and J 4 bases; nucleotides not matched to a gene: 7. Germline V lookup: CDR1 MDHEN, CDR2 SYDVKM. The CDR3 has 17 amino acids. The CDR3 sequence is CASSLWASGRVGYEQYF. CDR3 sequence (DNA): TGTGCCAGCAGTTTATGGGCTAGCGGGAGGGTGGGGTACGAGCAGTACTTC.

V gene TRBV2 combines with J gene TRBJ1-3, with unresolved D. The CDR3 covers 16 residues. Germline loops: CDR1 SNHLY, CDR2 FYNNEI. Trimming left V 6 bases short and J 1 base short, with 16 bases between. CDR3 sequence reads: CASRGSLSESGNTIYF. In DNA, the CDR3 is TGTGCCAGCAGGGGGAGTCTAAGTGAATCTGGAAACACCATATATTTT.

The V gene is TRBV15, the J gene TRBJ2-3; 7 bases are shared with TRBD1. Germline CDR1 reads LNHNV; CDR2 reads YYDKDF (reference sequence). Trimming removed 9 bases from V and 2 bases from J; junction bases left unmatched: 5. The CDR3 consists of 13 residues. The CDR3 spells CATRQGTTDTQYF. CDR3 sequence (DNA): TGTGCCACGAGACAGGGTACCACAGATACGCAGTATTTT.

The chain has TRBV28 and TRBJ1-2; D is undetermined. V dropped 6 bases and J dropped 0 bases, with 11 bases sitting between them. The CDR3 extends over 14 amino acids. The germline CDR1 and CDR2 sequences are MDHEN and SYDVKM. DNA for the CDR3: TGTGCCAGCAGCTCCGCCGGAGCTAACTATGGCTACACCTTC. Amino acid sequence: CASSSAGANYGYTF.

In its sample, this clone was seen a few times. The rearrangement links TRBV18 to TRBJ2-2, with 7 bases identical to TRBD1. The CDR3 runs to 16 residues. The V gene's germline CDR1 is KGHSH and CDR2 LQKENI. The V gene end was trimmed by 0 bases and the J gene end by 5 bases; junction bases not matched to a gene: 6. The CDR3 region is CASSPPTGRETGELFF. In nucleotides, the CDR3 is TGTGCCAGCTCACCACCGACAGGGAGAGAAACCGGGGAGCTGTTTTTT.

The chain carries TRBV5-8 and TRBJ2-5; 8 nucleotides line up with TRBD1. V was pared by 5 bases and J by 7 bases, with 16 bases of the junction left unmatched. The V gene's germline CDR1 is SGHTS and CDR2 YDEGEE. The CDR3 has 16 residues. CDR3 sequence: CASSPRTGNIEGTQYF. DNA of the CDR3: TGTGCCAGCAGTCCTAGGACAGGGAATATCGAGGGGACCCAGTACTTC.

This clone was seen a few times. The V and J genes are TRBV28 and TRBJ2-2, with a weak D call TRBD2 (6 bases). Per germline, CDR1 MDHEN and CDR2 SYDVKM. The length of the CDR3 is 16 residues. V gave up 6 bases and J gave up 7 bases, with 21 bases separating them. The CDR3 coding sequence is TGTGCCAGCAGCCTACAAACCGGGACTCCAAACGGGGAGCTGTTTTTT. Protein product: CASSLQTGTPNGELFF.

The chain uses TRBV9 and TRBJ2-7; 9 bases line up with TRBD1. Germline V gene data show CDR1 as SGDLS and CDR2 as YYNGEE. The CDR3 consists of 14 residues. After removal of 3 bases from V and 6 bases from J, the junction contained 7 bases not matched to a gene. The CDR3 reads CASSGQGQGGEQYF. In DNA form, the CDR3 reads TGTGCCAGCAGCGGACAGGGACAGGGTGGCGAGCAGTACTTC.

V and J are TRBV5-1 and TRBJ2-1; D ambiguous. There are 12 residues in the CDR3. Trimming left V 2 bases short and J 8 bases short, with 8 bases between. From germline, CDR1 is SGHRS and CDR2 YFSETQ. The DNA for the CDR3 is TGCGCCAGCAGCTTAACTGTGGATGAGCAGTTCTTC. This translates into CASSLTVDEQFF. The entire variable domain, with the rest obtained from reference TRBV5-1 and TRBJ2-1, is as follows: KAGVTQTPRYLIKTRGQQVTLSCSPISGHRSVSWYQQTPGQGLQFLFEYFSETQRNKGNFPGRFSGRQFSNSRSEMNVSTLELGDSALYLCASSLTVDEQFFGPGTRLTVL.

V usage is TRBV4-2 and J usage is TRBJ2-7; TRBD2 matches 13 bases. V trimming: 4 bases; J trimming: 4 bases; junction bases outside the gene matches: 13. The CDR3 covers 18 residues. Germline V gene lookup returns CDR1 LGHNA and CDR2 YNFKEQ. DNA of the CDR3: TGTGCCAGCAGCCCCGAGAGACTAGCGGGAGGAAGGAGGTACGAGCAGTACTTC. It translates to CASSPERLAGGRRYEQYF.

The V call is TRBV6-6, the J call TRBJ2-3; possibly TRBD1 for D (6 bases). There are 14 residues in the CDR3. The ends were cut back, 4 bases at V and 4 bases at J, with 12 bases in the middle. Germline V gene lookup returns CDR1 MNHNY and CDR2 SVGAGI (reference sequence). CDR3 amino acids: CASSSLRGADTQYF. As DNA, the CDR3 is TGTGCCAGCAGTTCACTCAGGGGAGCAGATACGCAGTATTTT.

This chain uses TRBV7-9 with TRBJ1-2; D gene ambiguous. Germline V gene data show CDR1 as SEHNR and CDR2 as FQNEAQ (reference sequence). The CDR3 contains 12 residues. With 1 base removed from V and 3 bases from J, the gap between germline ends came to 3 bases. In nucleotides, the CDR3 is TGTGCCAGCAGCTTAGTTCACTATGGCTACACCTTC. Encoded protein: CASSLVHYGYTF.

This rearrangement joins TRBV25-1 to TRBJ2-2; D might be TRBD1 (6 bases). V lost 4 bases and J 5 bases, leaving 11 bases between the germline ends. This CDR3 is 14 amino acids long. Looked up from germline, CDR1 is MGHDK and CDR2 is SYGVNS. As DNA, the CDR3 is TGTGCCAGCAGTGGACAGGACGGAACCGGGGAGCTGTTTTTT. Translation gives CASSGQDGTGELFF.

The sample holds one count of this clone. The gene calls are TRBV28 and TRBJ1-2, with 11 nucleotides matching TRBD1. Germline values: CDR1 MDHEN, CDR2 SYDVKM. V shed 5 bases, J shed 4 bases, and the junction held 3 bases outside the gene matches. The CDR3 is 14 amino acids. DNA for the CDR3: TGTGCCAGCAGTCTCGGACAGGGGGCCTATGGCTACACCTTC. This translates into CASSLGQGAYGYTF.

The chain uses TRBV10-2 and TRBJ2-2; D may be TRBD2 (5 bases). Germline CDR1 and CDR2: WSHSY and SAAADI. There are 14 residues in the CDR3. V was clipped by 10 bases and J by 3 bases, with 15 bases between them. In DNA, the CDR3 is TGCGCCACACTGAGGGATGTGGACACCGGGGAGCTGTTTTTT. This gives the protein CATLRDVDTGELFF.

In DNA, the CDR3 is TGTGCCAGCAGTTTACGAGTTCGAGGGGGCATCAACGAGCAGTACTTC. This translates into CASSLRVRGGINEQYF. This chain joins TRBV28 and TRBJ2-7; TRBD1 agrees at 7 bases. The germline V gene encodes CDR1 MDHEN and CDR2 SYDVKM. This CDR3 comprises 16 residues. The trim removed 2 bases at V and 5 bases at J, leaving 12 bases unmatched.

The chain is built from TRBV19 and TRBJ2-3; TRBD1 matches 7 bases. Germline V lookup: CDR1 LNHDA, CDR2 SQIVND (reference sequence). The CDR3 contains 16 residues. Germline trimming cut 5 bases from V and 2 bases from J; bases unmatched to any gene: 10. The CDR3 DNA follows: TGTGCCAGTAGTCCCTGGGGACAGTCGGACACAGATACGCAGTATTTT. The encoded protein is CASSPWGQSDTDTQYF.

This clone was recorded once. The junction departs from the called germline gene at one end, perhaps through a read error. The genes are TRBV7-7 and TRBJ2-2; the match to TRBD2 covers 7 bases. The CDR3 length is 15 residues. Looked up from germline, CDR1 is SSHAT and CDR2 is FNYEAQ (reference sequence). The CDR3: CASSLVAGYTGELFF. CDR3 nucleotide sequence: TGTGCTAGCAGCTTAGTAGCGGGTTACACCGGGGAGCTGTTTTTT. Variable domain in full (rest from reference TRBV7-7 and TRBJ2-2): GAGVSQSPRYKVTKRGQDVTLRCDPISSHATLYWYQQALGQGPEFLTYFNYEAQPDKSGLPSDRFSAERPEGSISTLTIQRTEQRDSAMYRCASSLVAGYTGELFFGEGSRLTVL.

This clone was seen only a few times. The chain employs TRBV14 and TRBJ2-1; 9 bases match TRBD2. Germline loops: CDR1 SGHDN, CDR2 FVKESK. V dropped 7 bases and J dropped 9; count of bases not matched to a gene: 10. This CDR3 has 14 residues. This CDR3 is CASKLAGVSSEQFF. In nucleotides, the CDR3 is TGTGCCAGCAAATTAGCGGGAGTTAGTAGTGAGCAGTTCTTC.

This clone occurred once. This chain uses TRBV7-9 with TRBJ2-1; D unclear. V was pared by 0 bases and J by 6 bases, with 6 bases between. Germline CDR1 and CDR2: SEHNR and FQNEAQ (reference sequence). This CDR3 comprises 13 residues. CDR3 sequence: CASSLAGTNEQFF. The CDR3, as DNA: TGTGCCAGCAGCTTAGCAGGTACCAATGAGCAGTTCTTC.

The chain employs TRBV15 and TRBJ2-7; D is undetermined. The CDR3 length is 14 residues. V gave up 0 bases and J gave up 7 bases, with 13 bases separating them. Looked up from germline, CDR1 is LNHNV and CDR2 is YYDKDF (reference sequence). The CDR3 here is CATSRDLGFGEQYF. In DNA, the CDR3 is TGTGCCACCAGCAGAGATTTGGGGTTCGGGGAGCAGTACTTC.

This clone was detected once. The V call is TRBV28, the J call TRBJ1-5; no clear D gene. Germline lookup yields CDR1 MDHEN and CDR2 SYDVKM. V shed 4 bases and J shed 0 bases, with 10 bases lying between them. The CDR3 is 15 amino acids. CDR3 amino acids: CASSSPVDSNQPQHF. The CDR3 region has the DNA TGTGCCAGCAGTTCGCCCGTGGATAGCAATCAGCCCCAGCATTTT.

The chain combines TRBV9 with TRBJ2-3, with TRBD2 matching 12 bases. Germline V CDR1 and CDR2: SGDLS, YYNGEE. V lost 0 bases, J lost 4 bases, and 9 bases stayed unmatched. There are 18 residues in the CDR3. The CDR3 DNA reads as TGTGCCAGCAGCGTAGCTACGAAGACTAGCGGGAGATCAGATACGCAGTATTTT. As protein: CASSVATKTSGRSDTQYF.

The chain carries TRBV7-2 and TRBJ2-3, with a weak D call TRBD2 (6 bases). The CDR3 is made up of 13 amino acids. V was pared by 3 bases and J by 6 bases, with 10 bases between. CDR1 and CDR2 from the germline V gene are SGHTA and FQGNSA. For the CDR3, the DNA is TGTGCCAGCAGCTTGGGACTCGCCGATACGCAGTATTTT. It encodes CASSLGLADTQYF.

This clone has a single count. The chain recombines TRBV6-6 with TRBJ2-4; the D is unclear. V lost 11 bases, J lost 0 bases, and 14 bases lay in between. This CDR3 region has 14 residues. The germline gives CDR1 MNHNY, CDR2 SVGAGI (reference sequence). Here the CDR3 reads CAPNGWLAKNIQYF. In DNA form, the CDR3 reads TGTGCCCCAAATGGATGGCTAGCCAAAAACATTCAGTACTTC.

The J gene is TRBJ2-7, the V gene TRBV11-2; the match to TRBD2 covers 12 bases. The V and J ends lost 3 bases and 8 bases, in that order; junction bases with no gene match: 20. This CDR3 spans 19 amino acids. The germline V gene encodes CDR1 SGHAT and CDR2 FQNNGV. CDR3 DNA sequence: TGTGCCAGCAGCTTGATGAGGGCTAGCGGGAGGGTCGGACCTAGTCAGCAGTACTTC. This translates into CASSLMRASGRVGPSQQYF.

V gene TRBV27 combines with J gene TRBJ2-7, with a possible D match to TRBD1 (6 bases). Per the germline V gene, CDR1 is MNHEY and CDR2 is SMNVEV (reference sequence). The V end lost 3 bases, the J end lost 5 bases, and 11 bases lay between the germline ends. The CDR3 is 13 amino acids. The CDR3 region has the DNA TGTGCCAGCAGTTTCCAACAGGGCGACGAGCAGTACTTC. This sequence encodes CASSFQQGDEQYF.

This chain uses TRBV4-1 with TRBJ1-2; D not certain. V was trimmed by 4 bases and J by 4 bases, leaving 7 bases between them. The CDR3 is 12 residues long. CDR1 and CDR2 (germline): MGHRA, YSYEKL. CDR3 loop: CASSLEGYGYTF. The CDR3 DNA is TGCGCCAGCAGCCTTGAGGGCTATGGCTACACCTTC.

The rearrangement joins TRBV6-1 to TRBJ1-1, with a tentative D call TRBD1 (5 bases). Germline V gene sequence: CDR1 MNHNS, CDR2 SASEGT. The CDR3 runs to 12 residues. Between the trimmed V and J ends, which lost 6 bases and 6 bases, there was a span of 11 bases. The DNA of the CDR3 is TGTGCCAGCAGGGGGACCGGATCTGAAGCTTTCTTT. This sequence encodes CASRGTGSEAFF.

This chain joins TRBV5-1 and TRBJ2-5, with TRBD2 matching over 9 bases. The CDR3 totals 15 residues. V lost 4 bases to trimming and J lost 4 bases; unmatched junction nucleotides: 8. Per the germline V gene, CDR1 is SGHRS and CDR2 is YFSETQ. This CDR3 is CASSPGLAFGETQYF. CDR3 in DNA: TGCGCCAGCAGCCCGGGACTAGCTTTTGGAGAGACCCAGTACTTC.